This T cell receptor (beta chain) appears in the sequencing data of a study of beta chain features in type 1 diabetes. On the study more broadly: Regarding age, gender and cell yields, patients proved similar to healthy donors.

Overall study results and limits: Cells carrying high TCR expression could end up over-represented when cDNA is sequenced. Within patients, naive, central memory and Treg TCRB repertoires seemed more similar than within healthy donors. For Type 1 diabetes patients, all four CD4+ subsets carried TCRB CDR3s that were moderately but significantly shorter.

The whole isolated RNA underwent reverse transcription, so sequencing captured expressed TCRB transcripts. Assay: immunoSEQ multiplex PCR; the TCRdb copy retains only in-frame clones and omits some. The table shows 120,000 or so clones, with roughly 17% occurring only once. On this clone itself: Its specificity is unknown.

V shed 1 base and J 3 bases; nucleotides not matched to a gene: 9. Germline CDR1 reads MNHNY; CDR2 reads SVGAGI (reference sequence). This CDR3 is 16 amino acids long. Material: central memory CD4+ T cells from blood. This chain uses TRBV6-6 with TRBJ2-7, with 7 bases fitting TRBD2. The TCR comes from a man between 18 and 35 years old with type 1 diabetes. CDR3 in amino acids: CASSYFLGSGNYEQYF. CDR3 in DNA: TGTGCCAGCAGTTACTTCCTGGGGAGCGGGAACTACGAGCAGTACTTC.